This T cell receptor beta chain was retrieved from a study of T cell responses to AZD1222 COVID-19 vaccine. Sequenced by immunoSEQ multiplex PCR; TCRdb stores in-frame clones only, minus some. Of about 200,000 clones listed, 90% to 95% are singletons. The CDR3 is made up of 15 amino acids. The ends were cut back, 5 bases at V and 0 bases at J, with 11 bases in the middle. The V gene's germline CDR1 is WNHNN and CDR2 SYGVQD (reference sequence). Overall study results and limits: Only six or seven AZD1222 recipients were seropositive at baseline. Every sample of the repertoires postdated the peak T cell response. Vaccination with two AZD1222 doses was followed by a rise in Spike-specific TCR breadth and depth. Clonal diversity may have been underestimated in mostly white British donors.

Notes on this clone: Its specificity is unknown.

The sequence was collected from an adult who received the AZD1222 COVID-19 vaccine. Here the sequenced sample was peripheral blood, taken 28 days after the second AZD1222 dose. This chain uses TRBV10-1 with TRBJ1-3; D gene uncertain. Here the CDR3 DNA reads TGCGCCAGCAGTCCCGCCGAGGACTCTGGAAACACCATATATTTT. Protein: CASSPAEDSGNTIYF.